The clone carrying this T cell receptor beta chain was seen more than once but under ten times. The data originate from a study of human T cells and chemical hapten exposure. The wider study: Weekly diphenylcyclopropenone doses were given to patients' scalps across the roughly 25-week study.

From the RACE reads, TCRdb called clonotypes with MiXCR, one entry per CDR3 protein. The sample holds 100,000 or so distinct CDR3 sequences, approximately 36% seen once. Time point noted: patch test 3, about 24 weeks after DPC sensitization. Treatment specified: therapeutic diphenylcyclopropenone sensitization with weekly scalp DPC. The donor pool consisted of alopecia patients aged 18 to 70 years, considered suitable for DPC. The germline gives CDR1 SGHAT, CDR2 FQNNGV. This CDR3 comprises 13 residues. Between the trimmed V and J ends, which lost 6 bases and 5 bases, there was a span of 13 bases. V is TRBV11-2 and J is TRBJ2-5; D remains unclear. This sequence originates from a man aged 35 to 55 with alopecia areata. Some clones in this sample may be carry-over from other donors' samples. Sequencing used whole blood, obtained in connection with sensitization to the hapten diphenylcyclopropenone (DPC). The CDR3 DNA reads as TGTGCCAGCAGGACAATACCCGGGGAGACCCAGTACTTC. This encodes CASRTIPGETQYF. Full variable domain (outside the CDR3, taken from reference TRBV11-2 and TRBJ2-5): EAGVAQSPRYKIIEKRQSVAFWCNPISGHATLYWYQQILGQGPKLLIQFQNNGVVDDSQLPKDRFSAERLKGVDSTLKIQPAKLEDSAVYLCASRTIPGETQYFGPGTRLLVL.